This TCR beta chain was sequenced during a study of CD8 T cells in ankylosing spondylitis. General study findings and limits: Seemingly distinctive of ankylosing spondylitis blood was a TCR beta motif formed by eight highly homologous variants. Significant enrichment of disease-linked clones was reported in matched ankylosing spondylitis synovial fluid. In reactive arthritis synovial fluid and blood, some motif variants had been reported before.

Generation of TCR beta libraries employed quantitative 5'-RACE incorporating molecular barcodes. TCRdb called the 5' RACE reads again in MiXCR, with one record for every CDR3 protein. Among about 390,000 distinct CDR3 sequences listed, more than 20% were seen once. Worth noting for this clonotype: Its antigen is as yet unknown.

The sequenced sample consisted of blood, either unsorted or a sorted T cell fraction (not recorded which). This receptor was obtained from a male donor with ankylosing spondylitis.

CDR3 sequence (DNA): TGCGCCAGCACCCGTTCCGCGGGAGGAGGGCAAGAGACCCAGTACTTC. It encodes CASTRSAGGGQETQYF. V gene TRBV4-1 combines with J gene TRBJ2-5; 8 nucleotides align to TRBD2. There are 16 residues in the CDR3. Germline V CDR1 and CDR2: MGHRA, YSYEKL. Trimming took 7 bases from V and 2 from J; bases not matched to a gene: 12.